The subject of this entry is one T cell receptor beta chain. Its target antigen remains unknown. The sample originates from a study of monozygotic twins with inflammatory bowel disease (dated by TCRdb to about 2019). Study-wide context: The complete study included about 30 monozygotic twin pairs: 19 IBD-discordant Danish pairs and nine German pairs, of which four were IBD-concordant and five were IBD-discordant. Within discordant pairs, disease-associated traits were sought mainly by comparing IBD patients with their genetically identical healthy co-twins. Each individual had, on average, about 151 000 unique TCRalpha sequences and 181 000 unique TCRbeta sequences available for analysis.

The CDR3 goes from the cysteine to the phenylalanine over 17 residues. The entry carries no DNA sequence. CDR1 and CDR2, looked up from the germline V gene, are LGHNA and YNFKEQ. From each donor, a roughly 2.5 ml peripheral blood sample was drawn into PAXgene tubes and stored at -80 degrees C. Without T cell sorting, total RNA was isolated from whole blood using the PAXgene blood miRNA kit on an automated QIAcube. Peripheral blood from monozygotic twin pairs, either concordant or discordant for inflammatory bowel disease, underwent deep TCRalpha and TCRbeta repertoire profiling that used unique molecular barcoding. Smoking habits were recorded for all twin pairs, with individuals classified as current, former or never smokers. Libraries were made using 5' RACE. For each TCR library, around 4,000 ng of total RNA was used. For each sample, cDNA synthesis with SMARTScribe reverse transcriptase was split into eight separate reactions. During cDNA synthesis, template switching was used to introduce unique molecular identifiers that contained a 6-nucleotide sample barcode. Two nested PCRs of roughly 16 and 10 cycles amplified the TCRalpha and TCRbeta cDNA, and bead purification followed each PCR. Before amplification, the cDNA was treated with uracil DNA-glycosylase and purified using the QIAquick PCR purification kit. The second PCR added Illumina TruSeq-compatible adapters along with sample-specific barcodes. TapeStation and Qubit were used to check library quality and concentration, and 5 to 6 ng of each library went into the pool. Pooled libraries were sequenced on an Illumina HiSeq2500 single-index Rapid Run with 2 x 100 bp reads and custom sequencing primers. Per the original workflow: PCR and sequencing errors were corrected by UMI-based consensus assembly using MiGEC version 1.2.6. V(D)J alignment, clonotype assembly and CDR3 extraction were performed with MiXCR version 2.1.1. To normalise gene usage, clonotype sharing and MAIT/NKT TCR abundance, the top 1000, 10 000 and 20 000 clonotypes in each sample were analysed. Diversity was computed as the inverse Simpson index with the vegan R package after downsampling to 27 000 UMIs. Paired Mann-Whitney U tests were applied to discordant twin pairs, and Benjamini-Hochberg correction was used for multiple testing. Following reprocessing of the reads by TCRdb, the data hold one row per CDR3 protein sequence and no DNA is available. The V and J calls shown here were made by TCRdb, not taken from the authors' results. The table for this sample shows about 380,000 distinct CDR3 sequences. The biggest ten clones account for 2.6% of the sample.

Broader findings and caveats from the paper: IBD patients had lower TCRbeta repertoire diversity, measured by the inverse Simpson index, than their healthy co-twins. Concordant and discordant twins showed no difference in repertoire similarity, possibly because of limited statistical power. Fewer clonotypes were shared with other individuals by IBD patients than by healthy twins, most markedly in patients showing signs of disease activity. The analysis was unable to tell apart different T cell subtypes. No single strong signal or clonotype linked to IBD turned up in the results, so the idea that one exists was not supported. Because patients received different immunosuppressive treatments, the repertoires may have picked up extra background noise and variability between individuals.

The sequence was collected from a human donor with ulcerative colitis or Crohn's disease, or a healthy co-twin of an affected twin (not recorded which). The material sequenced was blood. The chain joins TRBV4-2 to TRBJ1-5; TCRdb gives TRBD1 as the D gene, but with no DNA this cannot be confirmed. The CDR3 here reads CASRDYDRSSSNQPQHF.